One and the same sample provided the 10 T cell receptor beta chains below, sequenced in a study of shared clonotypes between healthy human individuals. Assay used: immunoSEQ multiplex PCR; TCRdb lists only in-frame clones, some missing. This table has some 500,000 clones, roughly three quarters appearing once. The specimen was PBMCs. The receptors stem from a woman aged 40 to 50 in good health. Some clones in this sample may be carry-over from other donors' samples.

The rearrangement uses TRBV28 and TRBJ2-3; no firm D call. The germline CDR1 and CDR2 sequences are MDHEN and SYDVKM. The CDR3 consists of 12 residues. The V end was cut by 5 bases, the J end by 0 bases, with 3 bases between. Written as DNA, the CDR3 is TGTGCCAGCAGTCTCAGCACAGATACGCAGTATTTT. As protein: CASSLSTDTQYF.

The J gene is TRBJ2-3, the V gene TRBV2, with D perhaps TRBD2 (6 bases). This CDR3 is built from 18 residues. With 4 bases removed from V and 6 bases from J, the gap between germline ends came to 26 bases. In germline, CDR1 is SNHLY, CDR2 FYNNEI. This chain's CDR3 is CASSVKGKLAEPGDTQYF. In DNA form, the CDR3 reads TGTGCCAGCAGTGTTAAAGGAAAACTAGCTGAGCCGGGCGATACGCAGTATTTT.

The J gene is TRBJ1-3, the V gene TRBV5-1; D unclear. Trimming left V 3 bases short and J 2 bases short, with 9 bases between. Germline V gene data show CDR1 as SGHRS and CDR2 as YFSETQ. This CDR3 is 14 amino acids long. CDR3 amino acids: CASSSWTTGNTIYF. CDR3 DNA sequence: TGCGCCAGCAGCTCGTGGACTACTGGAAACACCATATATTTT.

The rearrangement joins TRBV11-2 to TRBJ2-7, with 8 nucleotides matching TRBD1. The CDR3 is 14 amino acids. The V and J ends lost 8 bases and 3 bases, in that order; junction bases with no gene match: 9. Germline lookup yields CDR1 SGHAT and CDR2 FQNNGV. The CDR3 nucleotides are TGTGCCAGCGGGGTGGACAGGGTGAGCTACGAGCAGTACTTC. This sequence encodes CASGVDRVSYEQYF. Together with reference TRBV11-2 and TRBJ2-7, the CDR3 gives the full variable domain: EAGVAQSPRYKIIEKRQSVAFWCNPISGHATLYWYQQILGQGPKLLIQFQNNGVVDDSQLPKDRFSAERLKGVDSTLKIQPAKLEDSAVYLCASGVDRVSYEQYFGPGTRLTVT.

This chain joins TRBV18 and TRBJ1-2; weak D call: TRBD1 (5 bases). Trimming left V 5 bases short and J 8 bases short, with 12 bases between. The CDR3 is 12 residues long. Germline V lookup: CDR1 KGHSH, CDR2 LQKENI. CDR3 protein: CASSIGTEGYTF. The CDR3 region has the DNA TGTGCCAGCTCAATTGGGACGGAGGGCTACACCTTC. The full variable domain, completed using reference TRBV18 and TRBJ1-2, is NAGVMQNPRHLVRRRGQEARLRCSPMKGHSHVYWYRQLPEEGLKFMVYLQKENIIDESGMPKERFSAEFPKEGPSILRIQQVVRGDSAAYFCASSIGTEGYTFGSGTRLTVV.

V is TRBV27 and J is TRBJ2-7; D could derive from TRBD1 or TRBD2 (5 bases each). This CDR3 has 15 amino acids. Germline loops: CDR1 MNHEY, CDR2 SMNVEV (reference sequence). With 3 bases removed from V and 5 bases from J, the gap between germline ends came to 17 bases. This chain's CDR3 is CASSFDGATWNEQYF. The CDR3 DNA is TGTGCCAGCAGTTTTGACGGGGCGACATGGAACGAGCAGTACTTC.

In this sample, this clone turned up a few times. The chain couples TRBV18 to TRBJ2-1; D may be TRBD1 (6 bases). V was shortened by 6 bases and J by 6 bases, with 21 bases between the two germline ends. The CDR3 consists of 16 residues. In germline, CDR1 is KGHSH, CDR2 LQKENI. The CDR3 reads CASSPTGSRSLNEQFF. DNA of the CDR3: TGTGCCAGCTCCCCCACAGGGAGCCGGAGCCTCAATGAGCAGTTCTTC. Variable domain in full (rest from reference TRBV18 and TRBJ2-1): NAGVMQNPRHLVRRRGQEARLRCSPMKGHSHVYWYRQLPEEGLKFMVYLQKENIIDESGMPKERFSAEFPKEGPSILRIQQVVRGDSAAYFCASSPTGSRSLNEQFFGPGTRLTVL.

This clone has a single count. In DNA form, the CDR3 reads TGTGCCAGCAGCTTAACTACAGGGGGCGTAGCCAAAAACATTCAGTACTTC. Translation gives CASSLTTGGVAKNIQYF. V usage is TRBV7-8 and J usage is TRBJ2-4; 9 nucleotides line up with TRBD1. Germline V gene data show CDR1 as SGHVS and CDR2 as FQNEAQ. V dropped 2 bases and J dropped 0; count of bases not matched to a gene: 5. The length of the CDR3 is 17 residues. Full variable domain (remainder filled in from reference TRBV7-8 and TRBJ2-4): GAGVSQSPRYKVAKRGQDVALRCDPISGHVSLFWYQQALGQGPEFLTYFQNEAQLDKSGLPSDRFFAERPEGSVSTLKIQRTQQEDSAVYLCASSLTTGGVAKNIQYFGAGTRLSVL.

The chain employs TRBV9 and TRBJ1-1; TRBD1 might be the D (5 bases). The V and J ends lost 4 bases and 5 bases respectively, with 15 bases between them. Germline CDR1 is SGDLS and CDR2 is YYNGEE. The CDR3 loop spans 14 amino acids. The CDR3 sequence: CASSQYIGGTEAFF. The CDR3 DNA reads as TGTGCCAGCAGCCAATATATTGGGGGAACTGAAGCTTTCTTT.

In its sample, this clone was seen a few times. Possible read error: a much larger clone is one base away. This chain connects TRBV7-8 to TRBJ2-5; the D is unclear. The DNA matches TRBJ2-7 better at its end, which makes the J call doubtful. The germline CDR1 and CDR2 sequences are SGHVS and FQNEAQ. The CDR3 has 11 amino acids. The CDR3 region is CASRDSYEQYF. CDR3 nucleotides: TGTGCCAGCAGGGACTCCTACGAGCAGTACTTC.